These 28 T cell receptor beta chains originate from one sample sequenced in a study of blood T cell repertoires in COVID-19. Libraries were prepared by immunoSEQ multiplex PCR; TCRdb keeps only in-frame clonotypes and omits some of them. The sample has some 150,000 clones; 85% to 90% are singletons. The sample was peripheral blood. Every receptor here comes from a man younger than 35 with active or convalescent COVID-19.

The V gene is TRBV5-6, the J gene TRBJ2-1; maybe TRBD2 (6 bases). The V and J ends lost 1 base and 1 base respectively, with 12 bases between them. CDR1 is SGHDT and CDR2 is YYEEEE in the germline V gene. The CDR3 runs 16 residues. CDR3 DNA sequence: TGTGCCAGCAGCTTGAGTCGCGGGGCTTCCTACAATGAGCAGTTCTTC. This codes for CASSLSRGASYNEQFF.

The V call is TRBV30, the J call TRBJ1-2; 7 bases match TRBD1. V gave up 7 bases and J gave up 3 bases; unmatched junction bases: 14. CDR3 length: 15 residues. CDR1 GTSNPN and CDR2 SVGIG come from the germline V gene (reference sequence). CDR3 DNA: TGTGCCTTCTTCAGGACGACAGGGCCTGACTATGGCTACACCTTC. It translates to CAFFRTTGPDYGYTF.

The rearrangement uses TRBV6-4 and TRBJ2-3; maybe TRBD2 (5 bases). V lost 0 bases and J lost 6, with 10 bases in between. The CDR3 is made up of 14 amino acids. The germline V gene encodes CDR1 MRHNA and CDR2 SNTAGT. This chain's CDR3 is CASSDSAGLDTQYF. The CDR3 DNA follows: TGTGCCAGCAGTGACTCGGCGGGTCTGGATACGCAGTATTTT.

This clone was counted once. The chain uses TRBV20-1 and TRBJ2-7, with 7 positions matching TRBD2. V shed 6 bases, J shed 6 bases, and the junction held 14 bases outside the gene matches. The CDR3 spans 14 residues. CDR1 DFQATT and CDR2 SNEGSKA come from the germline V gene (reference sequence). Here the CDR3 reads CSASPAGEPLEQYF. The CDR3 nucleotides read TGCAGTGCGAGTCCCGCGGGAGAACCCCTCGAGCAGTACTTC.

V usage is TRBV5-1 and J usage is TRBJ2-3, with no clear D. CDR1 is SGHRS and CDR2 is YFSETQ in the germline V gene. V was shortened by 2 bases and J by 0 bases, with 7 bases between the two germline ends. CDR3 length: 14 amino acids. The CDR3 loop is CASSFLSSTDTQYF. CDR3 nucleotide sequence: TGCGCCAGCAGCTTTCTCTCGAGCACAGATACGCAGTATTTT.

In regard to this clone: At one end the junction does not follow the germline gene, possibly because of a read error. V usage is TRBV6-1 and J usage is TRBJ1-1; weak D call: TRBD1 (5 bases). Germline V gene sequence: CDR1 MNHNS, CDR2 SASEGT. This CDR3 has 13 residues. CDR3 sequence: CASSEGAWAGPLF. The CDR3 DNA sequence: TGTGCCAGCAGTGAAGGCGCGTGGGCGGGGCCGTTGTTT.

As DNA, the CDR3 is TGTGCCAGCAGCTTGCTTGACAGGGATCATGAAGCTTTCTTT. It translates to CASSLLDRDHEAFF. This chain uses TRBV7-9 with TRBJ1-1; TRBD1 agrees at 7 bases. CDR1 and CDR2 (germline): SEHNR, FQNEAQ (reference sequence). The CDR3 consists of 14 residues. The junction had 8 bases not matched to a gene; V was cut back by 3 bases and J by 7 bases.

Only a few counts were recorded for this clone. The chain couples TRBV5-1 to TRBJ2-7; 9 nucleotides line up with TRBD1. Per germline, CDR1 SGHRS and CDR2 YFSETQ. Losses at the gene ends were 3 bases for V and 7 bases for J; bases not matched to a gene: 5. The length of the CDR3 is 13 residues. The CDR3 reads CASSSGTGQEQYF. The CDR3 DNA is TGCGCCAGCAGCTCCGGGACAGGGCAAGAGCAGTACTTC.

This chain links TRBV28 with TRBJ1-1; D is unresolved. The CDR3 runs 13 residues. Germline CDR1 and CDR2: MDHEN and SYDVKM. V was shortened by 4 bases and J by 7 bases, with 13 bases between the two germline ends. This CDR3 reads CASSSREAYEAFF. CDR3 nucleotides: TGTGCCAGCAGTTCCCGCGAGGCATATGAAGCTTTCTTT.

V usage is TRBV27 and J usage is TRBJ1-1; 8 positions match TRBD1. J gave up 5 bases and V 6 bases, and 11 bases lay outside the gene matches. Germline lookup yields CDR1 MNHEY and CDR2 SMNVEV (reference sequence). The CDR3 is 15 amino acids. This CDR3 reads CASRAGGARSTEAFF. The CDR3 region has the DNA TGTGCCAGCAGGGCAGGGGGCGCGAGGAGTACTGAAGCTTTCTTT.

V is TRBV2 and J is TRBJ1-1, with D hard to call. The germline V and J ends were trimmed by 2 bases and 4 bases, with 8 bases remaining between them. Germline-derived CDR1 and CDR2 are SNHLY and FYNNEI. The CDR3 is 13 residues long. The CDR3 DNA follows: TGTGCCAGCAGTGAACTCCGGGGCACTGAAGCTTTCTTT. This sequence encodes CASSELRGTEAFF.

The chain uses TRBV19 and TRBJ1-6; 8 nucleotides align to TRBD1. CDR3 length: 16 amino acids. CDR1 LNHDA and CDR2 SQIVND come from the germline V gene (reference sequence). V shed 5 bases, J shed 8 bases, and the junction held 11 bases outside the gene matches. In DNA form, the CDR3 reads TGTGCCAGTAGTTCCCCCGGACAGGGTATGGATTCACCCCTCCACTTT. Its translation: CASSSPGQGMDSPLHF.

The chain has TRBV5-4 and TRBJ1-2; TRBD1 agrees at 7 bases. Unmatched junction bases numbered 19, after V lost 4 bases and J lost 4 bases. Germline V gene lookup returns CDR1 SGHNT and CDR2 YYREEE (reference sequence). CDR3 length: 18 residues. The CDR3 DNA is TGTGCCAGCAGCGCCCGGGTGACAGGGCATCCCGCGCTCTATGGCTACACCTTC. Residues: CASSARVTGHPALYGYTF. The complete variable domain, with remaining parts taken from reference TRBV5-4 and TRBJ1-2, reads ETGVTQSPTHLIKTRGQQVTLRCSSQSGHNTVSWYQQALGQGPQFIFQYYREEENGRGNFPPRFSGLQFPNYSSELNVNALELDDSALYLCASSARVTGHPALYGYTFGSGTRLTVV.

In its sample, this clone was seen a few times. Other DNA sequences in the same sample also yield this CDR3. This chain links TRBV27 with TRBJ1-3, with D possibly matching TRBD1 (5 bases). The CDR3 totals 14 residues. The V and J ends lost 6 bases and 4 bases respectively, with 13 bases between them. CDR1 MNHEY and CDR2 SMNVEV come from the germline V gene (reference sequence). Here the CDR3 DNA reads TGTGCCAGCAGCCGAGGAGGGGTCGGAAACACCATATATTTT. Translation gives CASSRGGVGNTIYF.

V is TRBV28 and J is TRBJ1-4; TRBD1 matches 9 bases. The CDR3 runs to 13 residues. Looked up from germline, CDR1 is MDHEN and CDR2 is SYDVKM. V shed 8 bases and J 6 bases; nucleotides not matched to a gene: 4. CDR3 sequence: CASRRTGDEKLFF. The CDR3 DNA reads TGTGCCAGCCGTAGGACAGGGGATGAAAAACTGTTTTTT.

The chain employs TRBV7-8 and TRBJ1-1, with D uncertain. There are 15 residues in the CDR3. The V gene lost 1 base and the J gene lost 0 bases, with 9 bases spanning the gap. Germline CDR1 and CDR2: SGHVS and FQNEAQ. The CDR3 region has the DNA TGTGCCAGCAGCTTAGGCCGGGAAATGAACACTGAAGCTTTCTTT. It codes for CASSLGREMNTEAFF.

The chain recombines TRBV30 with TRBJ1-2, with 9 bases fitting TRBD1. This CDR3 comprises 13 residues. Trimming took 2 bases from V and 8 from J; bases not matched to a gene: 6. Germline CDR1 and CDR2: GTSNPN and SVGIG (reference sequence). CDR3 in amino acids: CAWSPGQGSGYTF. The CDR3 DNA follows: TGTGCCTGGAGTCCGGGACAGGGCAGCGGCTACACCTTC.

This chain joins TRBV27 and TRBJ2-5, with D possibly TRBD1 on 6 matching bases. This CDR3 spans 14 amino acids. Germline lookup yields CDR1 MNHEY and CDR2 SMNVEV (reference sequence). Trimming shortened V by 8 bases and J by 6 bases, and 19 bases separated the two germline ends. The CDR3 region is CASSTGFGRQTQYF. The CDR3 DNA is TGTGCCAGCTCAACAGGGTTCGGGCGACAGACCCAGTACTTC.

The CDR3 loop is CASNRAEGSGGEKLFF. CDR3 bases: TGTGCCAGCAATCGAGCGGAGGGGAGTGGAGGCGAAAAACTGTTTTTT. The V gene is TRBV6-6, the J gene TRBJ1-4; D perhaps matches TRBD1 (5 bases). This CDR3 has 16 amino acids. Germline V lookup: CDR1 MNHNY, CDR2 SVGAGI (reference sequence). V was pared by 7 bases and J by 8 bases, with 23 bases between.

The chain employs TRBV7-3 and TRBJ2-3, with TRBD2 as a possible D gene (7 bases). The germline V gene encodes CDR1 SGHTA and CDR2 FQGTGA. V lost 2 bases and J 6 bases, leaving 18 bases between the germline ends. The CDR3 length is 16 residues. CDR3 residues: CASSLGWGRGRDTQYF. The CDR3 DNA reads TGTGCCAGCAGCTTAGGTTGGGGGAGGGGGAGGGATACGCAGTATTTT. Using reference TRBV7-3 and TRBJ2-3 for the parts outside the CDR3, the full variable domain is GAGVSQTPSNKVTEKGKYVELRCDPISGHTALYWYRQSLGQGPEFLIYFQGTGAADDSGLPNDRFFAVRPEGSVSTLKIQRTERGDSAVYLCASSLGWGRGRDTQYFGPGTRLTVL.

This CDR3 reads CSVGRGFGQETQYF. CDR3 nucleotide sequence: TGCAGCGTGGGGCGGGGATTTGGGCAAGAGACCCAGTACTTC. The chain joins TRBV29-1 to TRBJ2-5; D is perhaps TRBD2 (6 bases). CDR3 length: 14 residues. Germline values: CDR1 SQVTM, CDR2 ANQGSEA. V was trimmed by 6 bases and J by 2 bases, leaving 16 bases between them.

This chain connects TRBV29-1 to TRBJ1-1; D gene ambiguous. With 5 bases removed from V and 2 bases from J, the gap between germline ends came to 6 bases. The germline V gene has CDR1 SQVTM and CDR2 ANQGSEA. The CDR3 is made up of 11 amino acids. CDR3: CSVFGNTEAFF. CDR3 nucleotides: TGCAGCGTTTTCGGTAACACTGAAGCTTTCTTT.

This clone was counted only a few times. The chain has TRBV5-6 and TRBJ2-1, with 12 bases that match TRBD2. CDR1 is SGHDT, CDR2 YYEEEE, per germline. With V trimmed by 2 bases and J by 7 bases, 4 bases remained unmatched. The CDR3 has 15 amino acids. CDR3 sequence: CASSLRLAGANEQFF. CDR3 in DNA: TGTGCCAGCAGCTTACGACTAGCGGGGGCGAATGAGCAGTTCTTC.

The chain is built from TRBV11-2 and TRBJ2-7, with D perhaps TRBD2 (6 bases). Germline V gives CDR1 SGHAT, CDR2 FQNNGV. This CDR3 comprises 16 residues. V was clipped by 7 bases and J by 2 bases, with 21 bases between them. This CDR3 is CASNSIGRTTAYEQYV. DNA of the CDR3: TGTGCCAGCAACTCAATTGGAAGGACTACAGCCTACGAGCAGTACGTC.

The chain carries TRBV10-1 and TRBJ1-5, with TRBD1 matching 12 bases. From germline, CDR1 is WNHNN and CDR2 SYGVQD (reference sequence). Losses at the gene ends were 3 bases for V and 5 bases for J; bases not matched to a gene: 2. This CDR3 region has 15 residues. The CDR3 DNA follows: TGCGCCAGCAGTGATGGGACAGGGGGCGATCAGCCCCAGCATTTT. Encoded protein: CASSDGTGGDQPQHF.

V is TRBV2 and J is TRBJ2-1; no clear D gene. In germline, CDR1 is SNHLY, CDR2 FYNNEI. This CDR3 has 13 residues. The germline V and J ends were trimmed by 9 bases and 4 bases, with 13 bases remaining between them. This chain's CDR3 is CASEFPFYNEQFF. CDR3 DNA: TGTGCCAGTGAGTTCCCCTTTTACAATGAGCAGTTCTTC.

This clone has just one count. V is TRBV7-9 and J is TRBJ2-1; 11 bases agree with TRBD2. Germline trimming cut 5 bases from V and 5 bases from J; bases unmatched to any gene: 8. The CDR3 totals 16 residues. Germline CDR1 and CDR2: SEHNR and FQNEAQ (reference sequence). CDR3 residues: CASSRWTSGLNNEQFF. The CDR3 coding sequence is TGTGCCAGCAGCCGATGGACTAGCGGGCTTAACAATGAGCAGTTCTTC. The full variable domain, rest sourced from reference TRBV7-9 and TRBJ2-1, is DTGVSQNPRHKITKRGQNVTFRCDPISEHNRLYWYRQTLGQGPEFLTYFQNEAQLEKSRLLSDRFSAERPKGSFSTLEIQRTEQGDSAMYLCASSRWTSGLNNEQFFGPGTRLTVL.

This chain links TRBV14 with TRBJ2-3, with 9 bases fitting TRBD2. The CDR3 spans 17 residues. V was clipped by 4 bases and J by 2 bases; unmatched bases: 10. CDR1 is SGHDN, CDR2 FVKESK, per germline. The CDR3 sequence: CASSPPPPSGDTDTQYF. In DNA form, the CDR3 reads TGTGCCAGCAGCCCACCCCCCCCTAGCGGGGACACAGATACGCAGTATTTT.